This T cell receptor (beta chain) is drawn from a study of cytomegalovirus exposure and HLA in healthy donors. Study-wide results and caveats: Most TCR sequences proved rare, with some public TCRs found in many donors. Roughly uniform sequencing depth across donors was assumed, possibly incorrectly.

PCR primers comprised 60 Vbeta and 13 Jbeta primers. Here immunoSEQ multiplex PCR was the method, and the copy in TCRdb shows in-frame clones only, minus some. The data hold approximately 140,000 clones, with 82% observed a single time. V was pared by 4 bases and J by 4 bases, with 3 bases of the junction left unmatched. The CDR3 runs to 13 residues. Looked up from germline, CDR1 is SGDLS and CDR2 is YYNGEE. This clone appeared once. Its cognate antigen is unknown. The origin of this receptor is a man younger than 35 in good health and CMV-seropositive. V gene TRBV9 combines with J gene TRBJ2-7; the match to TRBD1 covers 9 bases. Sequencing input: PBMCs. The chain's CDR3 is CASSPGQGYEQYF. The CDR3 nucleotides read TGTGCCAGCAGCCCCGGACAGGGGTACGAGCAGTACTTC. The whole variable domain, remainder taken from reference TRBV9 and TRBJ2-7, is DSGVTQTPKHLITATGQRVTLRCSPRSGDLSVYWYQQSLDQGLQFLIQYYNGEERAKGNILERFSAQQFPDLHSELNLSSLELGDSALYFCASSPGQGYEQYFGPGTRLTVT.